This T cell receptor (beta chain) is drawn from a study of blood T cell repertoires in COVID-19. Study-wide background: Both acute and convalescent COVID-19 samples were obtained from the United States, Italy and Spain.

The CDR3 spans 12 residues. Germline CDR1 and CDR2: MDHEN and SYDVKM. The germline V and J ends were trimmed by 6 bases and 12 bases, with 18 bases remaining between them. This clone was picked up one time. Authors' processing steps: Estimation of nucleated cell counts relied on the amplification of reference gene primers. Assay used: immunoSEQ multiplex PCR; TCRdb lists only in-frame clones, some missing. V and J calls plus clone size are reproduced from that table; the DNA served to infer D and trimming. The repertoire holds hundreds of thousands of clones, with around nine tenths as singletons. The sequenced material came from peripheral blood. The chain couples TRBV28 to TRBJ2-7, with D tentatively TRBD2 (7 bases). The source of this sequence is a woman aged 55 to 70 with acute or convalescent COVID-19. The CDR3 DNA is TGTGCCAGCAGGCCCGGTTCGGGGGGCCCGTACTTC. It codes for CASRPGSGGPYF.